Listed below are T cell receptor beta chains from one sample, sequenced in a study of CD8+CD57+ T cells in acquired aplastic anemia. A single record per CDR3 protein comes from TCRdb applying MiXCR to the reads. The profile shows some 220,000 distinct CDR3 sequences, 34% of them singletons. Sequencing was performed on sorted CD4+, CD8+, or CD8+CD57+ T cells (not recorded which) from PBMCs. The receptor source for this set is a human donor in good health, serving as a control. Each CDR3 is given with its conserved first and last residue. A D gene is named only where the DNA matches it firmly. Clone size is given for some rows only: seen once, a few or many times, or a class if the clone is expanded.

CDR3 length	J gene	V gene	clone size	D gene	CDR3 DNA	CDR3 protein
13	TRBJ1-5	TRBV3-1	few	NA	TGTGCCAGCAGCCAGAGTATGAATCAGCCCCAGCATTTT	CASSQSMNQPQHF
14	TRBJ1-6	TRBV5-6	many	NA	TGTGCCAGCAGCTTGGGACAGGTCAATTCACCCCTCCACTTT	CASSLGQVNSPLHF
16	TRBJ2-7	TRBV11-2	NA	NA	TGTGCCAGCAGCTTAGAGAGGGGGGCCTCCTCCTACGAGCAGTACTTC	CASSLERGASSYEQYF
14	TRBJ2-7	TRBV9	NA	NA	TGTGCCAGCAGCGTAGGAAGCCCAGCCTACGAGCAGTACTTC	CASSVGSPAYEQYF
15	TRBJ1-6	TRBV5-1	many	NA	TGCGCCAGCAGCTTGCAGGGGCTGTATAATTCACCCCTCCACTTT	CASSLQGLYNSPLHF
14	TRBJ2-7	TRBV30	few	TRBD2	TGTGCCTGGAGTGTGGGAGGGGCGAAATACGAGCAGTACTTC	CAWSVGGAKYEQYF
14	TRBJ2-3	TRBV12-3/TRBV12-4	NA	TRBD1	TGTGCCAGCAGTGGGACAGGGCCAACAGATACGCAGTATTTT	CASSGTGPTDTQYF
14	TRBJ1-4	TRBV7-8	many	TRBD1	TGTGCCAGCAGCTTATCGGGACAGAATGAAAAACTGTTTTTT	CASSLSGQNEKLFF
14	TRBJ2-3	TRBV7-9	many	TRBD2	TGTGCCAGCAGCTTTTCGACTAGCGCTTATACGCAGTATTTT	CASSFSTSAYTQYF
15	TRBJ2-2	TRBV24-1	many	TRBD2	TGTGCCACCAGTGACTTAGCGGGAGACACCGGGGAGCTGTTTTTT	CATSDLAGDTGELFF
14	TRBJ1-2	TRBV7-9	many	TRBD1	TGTGCCAGCAGCCGGGACAGGACAAACTATGGCTACACCTTC	CASSRDRTNYGYTF
17	TRBJ1-1	TRBV9	NA	TRBD1	TGTGCCAGCAGCGCCCGGGACAGAACTCAGCCGGGCACTGAAGCTTTCTTT	CASSARDRTQPGTEAFF
18	TRBJ2-7	TRBV11-2	NA	TRBD2	TGTGCCAGCGGCTCTACCTCATATGGACTAGCGGAAGCCTACGAGCAGTACTTC	CASGSTSYGLAEAYEQYF
15	TRBJ2-1	TRBV20-1	many	TRBD2	TGCAGTGCTTCCGGGACTAGCGGGGGAAGCGATGAGCAGTTCTTC	CSASGTSGGSDEQFF
15	TRBJ2-7	TRBV15	NA	NA	TGTGCCACCAGCAGGGTTCTGAGTCTCCTAGACGAGCAGTACTTC	CATSRVLSLLDEQYF
12	TRBJ2-1	TRBV4-1	NA	NA	TGCGCCAGCAGCCACCCCAGGGGGGGTAAGTTCTTC	CASSHPRGGKFF
15	TRBJ2-1	TRBV6-1	NA	TRBD1	TGTGCCAGCAGTGATGTGGGACAGGGTAGGGCTGAGCAGTTCTTC	CASSDVGQGRAEQFF
13	TRBJ1-5	TRBV30	NA	NA	TGTGCCTGGAGTAACAAGGGGAGTCAGCCCCAGCATTTT	CAWSNKGSQPQHF
16	TRBJ1-2	TRBV6-2/TRBV6-3	NA	NA	TGTGCCAGCAGTGCTAGAGGGGGTGCGGGGAACTATGGCTACACCTTC	CASSARGGAGNYGYTF
16	TRBJ2-7	TRBV7-9	many	TRBD2	TGTGCCAGCAGCTTAGGTTCAGCGCGGGGGGGCTACGAGCAGTACTTC	CASSLGSARGGYEQYF
12	TRBJ2-7	TRBV29-1	many	TRBD1	TGCAGCGTTGCACAGGGGTACTACGAGCAGTACTTC	CSVAQGYYEQYF
13	TRBJ1-1	TRBV7-2	NA	NA	TGTGCCAGCAGCTTAGGTCGTAACAATGAAGCTTTCTTT	CASSLGRNNEAFF
16	TRBJ1-2	TRBV6-1	NA	NA	TGTGCCAGCAGTGAAGTTTTGGGGCGTCCATATTATGGCTACACCTTC	CASSEVLGRPYYGYTF
14	TRBJ2-5	TRBV24-1	once	NA	TGTGCCACCAGTGATTGGAGGGGGCAGGAGACCCAGTACTTC	CATSDWRGQETQYF
14	TRBJ1-6	TRBV6-5	many	TRBD1	TGTGCCAGCAGTTCGAGGACAGGGAGTTCGACCTGGCACTTT	CASSSRTGSSTWHF
14	TRBJ1-1	TRBV29-1	NA	NA	TGCAGCGCCCGAGCAGGGGAAGGGCTCACTGAAGCTTTCTTT	CSARAGEGLTEAFF
15	TRBJ2-7	TRBV19	NA	TRBD2	TGTGCCAGTAGTATACTAGCGGGGGGCGCTTACGAGCAGTACTTC	CASSILAGGAYEQYF
13	TRBJ2-1	TRBV11-2	few	NA	TGTGCCAGCAGCTTAGGGGCGGAAATTGAGCAGTTCTTC	CASSLGAEIEQFF
16	TRBJ1-6	TRBV6-1	many	NA	TGTGCCAGCAGTGTGCAGGGAACAAACTATAATTCACCCCTCCACTTT	CASSVQGTNYNSPLHF
16	TRBJ2-1	TRBV7-8	NA	NA	TGTGCCAGCAGCCCCCGGACAGCCCCCTCCTACAATGAGCAGTTCTTC	CASSPRTAPSYNEQFF
14	TRBJ2-7	TRBV19	many	NA	TGTGCCAGTAGTAATGGGGCAGGATATCGCGAGCAGTACTTC	CASSNGAGYREQYF
16	TRBJ2-2	TRBV11-1	NA	NA	TGTGCCATGATAGGACCCCGCCTCGTGGGGACCGGGGAGCTGTTTTTT	CAMIGPRLVGTGELFF
15	TRBJ1-6	TRBV7-2	NA	NA	TGTGCCAGCAGCTTAGCTGGGGGCATGGGTTCACCCCTCCACTTT	CASSLAGGMGSPLHF
15	TRBJ1-5	TRBV6-1	few	TRBD1	TGTGCCAGCAGAAACCCGGGACAGGGTGATCAGCCCCAGCATTTT	CASRNPGQGDQPQHF
11	TRBJ1-2	TRBV19	few	TRBD1	TGTGCCAGTACCACAGGGGGAGGCTACACCTTC	CASTTGGGYTF
14	TRBJ2-3	TRBV15	NA	TRBD1	TGTGCCACCAGCGGGGGACAGGGGGCAGATACGCAGTATTTT	CATSGGQGADTQYF
12	TRBJ2-1	TRBV2	NA	NA	TGTGCCAGCAGTGTAAGTGTGGGCGAGCAGTTCTTC	CASSVSVGEQFF
14	TRBJ2-2	TRBV7-9	many	NA	TGTGCCAGCGGCCCAGGGTGGAACACCGGGGAGCTGTTTTTT	CASGPGWNTGELFF
12	TRBJ2-3	TRBV2	many	NA	TGTGCCAGCAGTGAAAGGGCGGATACGCAGTATTTT	CASSERADTQYF
15	TRBJ1-2	TRBV20-1	few	TRBD1	TGCAGTGCTAGCCACCGGGACAGGGGGTGGTATGGCTACACCTTC	CSASHRDRGWYGYTF
15	TRBJ2-7	TRBV9	NA	TRBD1	TGTGCCAGCTCACCACCGCCGGGGACAGGCTACGAGCAGTACTTC	CASSPPPGTGYEQYF
14	TRBJ2-7	TRBV24-1	many	NA	TGTGCCACCAGTGATTTGGGGGCCTCCTACGAGCAGTACTTC	CATSDLGASYEQYF
14	TRBJ1-2	TRBV6-1	many	NA	TGTGCCAGCAGTTCCGCATCATTTAACTATGGCTACACCTTC	CASSSASFNYGYTF
16	TRBJ2-6	TRBV9	many	NA	TGTGCCAGCAGCGTAGGACGGGTATCTGGGGCCAACGTCCTGACTTTC	CASSVGRVSGANVLTF
13	TRBJ1-1	TRBV7-8	many	NA	TGTGCCAGCAGCCCGAGGGTGAGCACTGAAGCTTTCTTT	CASSPRVSTEAFF
17	TRBJ2-7	TRBV15	NA	TRBD1	TGTGCCACCAGCAGCGGACAGGGGCAGGGGAATTACGGCGAGCAGTACTTC	CATSSGQGQGNYGEQYF
13	TRBJ1-5	TRBV18	NA	NA	TGTGCCTGCTCACCGGGGAGGGATCAGCCCCAGCATTTT	CACSPGRDQPQHF
13	TRBJ1-5	TRBV2	many	NA	TGTGCCAGCAACGAAGGGCGCAATCAGCCCCAGCATTTT	CASNEGRNQPQHF
13	TRBJ2-4	TRBV19	many	NA	TGTGCCAGTAGTATTTCCATCGGGACCACAGCGTACTTC	CASSISIGTTAYF
16	TRBJ2-2	TRBV24-1	NA	TRBD2	TGTGCCACCAGTACCGTAGCGGGGATGAACACCGGGGAGCTGTTTTTT	CATSTVAGMNTGELFF
16	TRBJ2-1	TRBV7-9	many	NA	TGTGCCAGCAGCCCCCTCGGAGGTGTGGGCTACAATGAGCAGTTCTTC	CASSPLGGVGYNEQFF
15	TRBJ2-1	TRBV4-2	NA	TRBD2	TGTGCCAGCAGCCAGAGGACTAGCTCGGGCAATGAGCAGTTCTTC	CASSQRTSSGNEQFF
17	TRBJ1-6	TRBV12-3/TRBV12-4	few	NA	TGTGCCAGCAGCCAGCCGCGGACCACTAGCTATAATTCACCCCTCCACTTT	CASSQPRTTSYNSPLHF
13	TRBJ1-2	TRBV6-1	NA	NA	TGTGCCAGCAGTGAATTCCGGATTGAGCGTTTCACCTTC	CASSEFRIERFTF